This T cell receptor beta chain was captured in a study of T-cell memory formation after mild COVID-19. The length of the CDR3 is 18 residues. V dropped 0 bases and J dropped 0; count of bases not matched to a gene: 9. Germline CDR1 is SGHKS and CDR2 is YYEKEE (reference sequence). Study observations and caveats: CD4+ contracting clones were mainly CM and EM; CD8+ ones, EMRA. That cross-reactive memory joined was suggested by some responding clones appearing in pre-infection memory.

Libraries for TCRalpha and TCRbeta carried sample barcodes and unique molecular identifiers via 5'RACE. TCRdb independently ran MiXCR on the 5' RACE reads; one entry per CDR3 protein. Among around 220,000 distinct CDR3 sequences listed, approximately 16% were seen once. This clonotype turned up a few times. The target antigen is unknown. This clonotype originated in a man in his late teens or twenties who had mild COVID-19 (a few samples of this study predate the infection). Cell type and time point are not known. Sequencing used PBMCs or a T cell subset sorted from them (not recorded which). The V gene is TRBV5-5, the J gene TRBJ2-3; 8 nucleotides agree with TRBD2. The CDR3 region is CASSLAWRGASSTDTQYF. The CDR3 DNA reads TGTGCCAGCAGCTTGGCCTGGCGGGGGGCATCTAGCACAGATACGCAGTATTTT.